What follows are 14 T cell receptor beta chains derived from one specimen sequenced in a study of Graves' ophthalmopathy and Graves' hyperthyroidism. Amplification from RNA transcripts yielded the TCR beta CDR3 regions. An initial RT-PCR round employing HTBI primers preceded a second-round multiplex PCR. A single record per CDR3 protein comes from TCRdb applying MiXCR to the multiplex PCR reads. The sample has approximately 700,000 distinct CDR3 sequences, roughly 40% seen once. Sample: peripheral blood. These receptor sequences come from an adult man with Graves' ophthalmopathy.

This clonotype was detected ten times or more. This chain uses TRBV11-3 with TRBJ1-2, with D unclear. This CDR3 is 14 amino acids long. Trimming left V 1 base short and J 5 bases short, with 11 bases between. Germline CDR1 and CDR2: SGHNT and YENEEA. In DNA, the CDR3 is TGTGCCAGCAGCTTAGGACACTTTGGGTATGGCTACACCTTC. Its protein is CASSLGHFGYGYTF. Combining the CDR3 with reference TRBV11-3 and TRBJ1-2 gives the whole variable domain EAGVVQSPRYKIIEKKQPVAFWCNPISGHNTLYWYLQNLGQGPELLIRYENEEAVDDSQLPKDRFSAERLKGVDSTLKIQPAELGDSAVYLCASSLGHFGYGYTFGSGTRLTVV.

In this sample, this clonotype turned up many times. The chain is built from TRBV24-1 and TRBJ1-5; weak D call: TRBD1 (5 bases). Germline V gene lookup returns CDR1 KGHDR and CDR2 SFDVKD. Trimming cost V 11 bases and J 2 bases, with 15 bases left between them. CDR3 length equals 14 residues. This CDR3 reads CASSPRGGNQPQHF. Written as DNA, the CDR3 is TGTGCCAGCAGCCCCCGGGGGGGCAATCAGCCCCAGCATTTT.

This clonotype was counted many times. The chain uses TRBV7-8 and TRBJ1-1; D unresolved. CDR1 and CDR2 from the germline V gene are SGHVS and FQNEAQ. This CDR3 is built from 12 residues. Trimming stripped 10 bases from V and 4 bases from J, with 13 bases between. This chain's CDR3 is CATKRGGTEAFF. CDR3 coding DNA: TGTGCCACCAAACGGGGTGGCACTGAAGCTTTCTTT.

The chain links TRBV20-1 to TRBJ2-7; either TRBD1 or TRBD2 may fit D (5 bases each). Trimming removed 3 bases at V and 1 base at J, with 10 bases between. CDR3 length equals 13 residues. CDR1 DFQATT and CDR2 SNEGSKA come from the germline V gene (reference sequence). The CDR3 region is CSASRDLSYEQYF. The CDR3 DNA reads TGCAGTGCTAGCCGGGACCTGTCCTACGAGCAGTACTTC.

This clonotype was detected only a few times. The V and J genes are TRBV19 and TRBJ1-6; weak D call: TRBD1 (6 bases). From germline, CDR1 is LNHDA and CDR2 SQIVND (reference sequence). V was clipped by 5 bases and J by 5 bases, with 13 bases between them. The CDR3 is 15 amino acids. CDR3 in DNA: TGTGCCAGTAGTTTGGTGGACAGTGATAATTCACCCCTCCACTTT. Its translation: CASSLVDSDNSPLHF.

The CDR3 is CASSPGGGGINEKLFF. The DNA for the CDR3 is TGTGCCAGCAGCCCCGGGGGAGGAGGGATTAATGAAAAACTGTTTTTT. V is TRBV14 and J is TRBJ1-4; D is possibly TRBD1 (5 bases). The CDR3 totals 16 residues. The V gene lost 4 bases and the J gene lost 4 bases, with 16 bases spanning the gap. Germline V gene lookup returns CDR1 SGHDN and CDR2 FVKESK.

This clonotype was seen repeatedly, ten times or more. The V gene is TRBV7-9, the J gene TRBJ1-3; D is possibly TRBD1 (5 bases). V was clipped by 1 base and J by 0 bases, with 13 bases between them. The CDR3 is made up of 17 amino acids. CDR1 is SEHNR, CDR2 FQNEAQ, per germline (reference sequence). This CDR3 is CASSLVDSLLSGNTIYF. The CDR3 DNA is TGTGCCAGCAGCTTAGTCGACAGTCTTCTCTCTGGAAACACCATATATTTT.

Only a few counts were recorded for this clonotype. The V call is TRBV2, the J call TRBJ2-7; tentative D call: TRBD1 (6 bases). The germline CDR1 and CDR2 sequences are SNHLY and FYNNEI. Trimming removed 6 bases from V and 5 bases from J, with 20 bases in between. The CDR3 has 15 residues. The DNA of the CDR3 is TGTGCCAGCAGCAAAGCCGTGTCAGGGGACCACGAGCAGTACTTC. Its protein product is CASSKAVSGDHEQYF. The variable domain in full, completed from reference TRBV2 and TRBJ2-7, reads EPEVTQTPSHQVTQMGQEVILRCVPISNHLYFYWYRQILGQKVEFLVSFYNNEISEKSEIFDDQFSVERPDGSNFTLKIRSTKLEDSAMYFCASSKAVSGDHEQYFGPGTRLTVT.

The J gene is TRBJ1-6, the V gene TRBV9; weak D call: TRBD1 (5 bases). V was trimmed by 7 bases and J by 6 bases, leaving 14 bases between them. The CDR3 runs to 14 residues. The germline V gene has CDR1 SGDLS and CDR2 YYNGEE. CDR3 DNA: TGTGCCAGCTCACCCGGGACGCTTAATTCACCCCTCCACTTT. It is translated as CASSPGTLNSPLHF.

The J gene is TRBJ2-5, the V gene TRBV10-3, with D perhaps matching TRBD1 or TRBD2 (5 bases each). Trimming took 10 bases from V and 7 from J, leaving 19 bases between them. This CDR3 has 13 residues. CDR1 is ENHRY and CDR2 is SYGVKD in the germline V gene. The CDR3 sequence: CASMIGAEGTQYF. CDR3 DNA: TGTGCCAGCATGATCGGGGCAGAGGGGACCCAGTACTTC.

This clonotype was counted at least ten times. The chain uses TRBV2 and TRBJ2-5; a weak D match, TRBD1 (6 bases). The CDR3 has 13 amino acids. V lost 6 bases to trimming and J lost 5 bases, with 13 bases between them. Per the germline V gene, CDR1 is SNHLY and CDR2 is FYNNEI. This chain's CDR3 is CASREDRGETQYF. The CDR3 nucleotides are TGTGCCAGCAGGGAGGACAGAGGGGAGACCCAGTACTTC.

Many counts were recorded for this clonotype. The chain is built from TRBV29-1 and TRBJ2-7; TRBD2 aligns across 8 bases. The CDR3 extends over 14 amino acids. V was pared by 4 bases and J by 0 bases, with 5 bases of the junction left unmatched. The V gene's germline CDR1 is SQVTM and CDR2 ANQGSEA. The chain's CDR3 is CSVGVAGRSYEQYF. For the CDR3, the DNA is TGCAGCGTTGGCGTAGCGGGACGCTCCTACGAGCAGTACTTC.

This clonotype was seen more than once but under ten times. The CDR3 is CATQLGGTQETQYF. The CDR3, as DNA: TGTGCCACCCAACTGGGGGGGACCCAAGAGACCCAGTACTTC. The chain combines TRBV10-3 with TRBJ2-5, with 7 bases lining up with TRBD2. This CDR3 comprises 14 residues. The V gene's germline CDR1 is ENHRY and CDR2 SYGVKD. V was pared by 10 bases and J by 1 base, with 9 bases of the junction left unmatched.

V usage is TRBV29-1 and J usage is TRBJ2-2; a weak D match, TRBD1 (6 bases). This CDR3 region has 14 residues. Germline V gene data show CDR1 as SQVTM and CDR2 as ANQGSEA. V was shortened by 5 bases and J by 0 bases, with 10 bases between the two germline ends. The CDR3 reads CSVRTETNTGELFF. The CDR3 DNA reads TGCAGCGTTCGGACAGAGACGAACACCGGGGAGCTGTTTTTT.